Below, 10 T cell receptor beta chains from the same sample are listed, as sequenced in a study of spatial heterogeneity in lung cancer (dated by TCRdb to between 2018 and 2021). The method was 5' RACE. Reads for this sample came from a NextSeq 500. Using fastp trimming at Q25 and MiXCR clonotype assembly, TCRdb reanalyzed the public sequencing data and kept in-frame beta chains. Merged by CDR3 protein, the rows form single entries marked with the most common genes and DNA. The sample yields about 20,000 distinct CDR3 sequences; 9% to 10% were counted once. The ten largest clones add up to around 34% of the sample. In the paper's terms, the time point label means: blood at routine non-recurrence follow-up after resection. The starting material was PBMCs, obtained at follow-up. The receptor source for this set is a female donor with early-stage non-small cell lung cancer.

In its sample, this clonotype was seen many times. This chain connects TRBV15 to TRBJ1-1, with a possible D match to TRBD1 (6 bases). Germline values: CDR1 LNHNV, CDR2 YYDKDF (reference sequence). This CDR3 region has 14 residues. V was pared by 2 bases and J by 7 bases, with 14 bases between. The CDR3 region is CATSRQQGRDEAFF. The DNA of the CDR3 is TGTGCCACCAGCAGACAACAGGGTCGAGATGAAGCTTTCTTT.

This clonotype has at least ten counts. The V and J genes are TRBV30 and TRBJ1-5; TRBD1 agrees at 8 bases. Germline CDR1 is GTSNPN and CDR2 is SVGIG (reference sequence). The CDR3 covers 15 residues. The junction had 3 bases not matched to a gene; V was cut back by 0 bases and J by 2 bases. DNA for the CDR3: TGTGCCTGGAGTGTACCGGGACAGGGCAATCAGCCCCAGCATTTT. Amino acids: CAWSVPGQGNQPQHF.

This clonotype occurred many times. V gene TRBV30 combines with J gene TRBJ2-7; D is perhaps TRBD1 (5 bases). This CDR3 spans 12 amino acids. The V gene's germline CDR1 is GTSNPN and CDR2 SVGIG (reference sequence). V shed 2 bases and J shed 3 bases, with 8 bases lying between them. The CDR3 sequence is CAWSSQGYEQYF. CDR3 bases: TGTGCCTGGAGTAGCCAGGGCTACGAGCAGTACTTC.

This clonotype was detected many times. CDR3 nucleotide sequence: TGCAGTGCTCAAAGGGGCCTAGCGGGAGGGTACGAGCAGTACTTC. Protein: CSAQRGLAGGYEQYF. The V gene is TRBV20-1, the J gene TRBJ2-7; 12 bases are a match to TRBD2. V gave up 5 bases and J gave up 4 bases; unmatched junction bases: 9. Germline V gene sequence: CDR1 DFQATT, CDR2 SNEGSKA (reference sequence). CDR3 size: 15 residues.

This clonotype was observed many times. The chain carries TRBV7-2 and TRBJ2-3, with 11 bases that match TRBD2. V lost 5 bases, J lost 6 bases, and 10 bases stayed unmatched. This CDR3 comprises 16 residues. Per the germline V gene, CDR1 is SGHTA and CDR2 is FQGNSA. The CDR3 region has the DNA TGTGCCAGCAGCCCCGGTAGCGGGGGGGCTTGGGATACGCAGTATTTT. Translating gives CASSPGSGGAWDTQYF.

This clonotype was recorded many times. This rearrangement joins TRBV28 to TRBJ2-1; tentatively, D is TRBD2 (6 bases). This CDR3 has 15 amino acids. The V gene lost 8 bases and the J gene lost 0 bases, with 14 bases spanning the gap. Germline V gene data show CDR1 as MDHEN and CDR2 as SYDVKM. CDR3 DNA sequence: TGTGCCAGCGTCGGGATGGGACTCTCCTACAATGAGCAGTTCTTC. It encodes CASVGMGLSYNEQFF.

The V call is TRBV27, the J call TRBJ2-5; perhaps TRBD2 as D (6 bases). Trimming cost V 1 base and J 4 bases, with 10 bases left between them. The length of the CDR3 is 14 residues. CDR1 is MNHEY, CDR2 SMNVEV, per germline (reference sequence). CDR3 coding DNA: TGTGCCAGCAGTTTATTGGGGGGATTAGAGACCCAGTACTTC. Translation gives CASSLLGGLETQYF.

The rearrangement uses TRBV6-1 and TRBJ1-2; 9 bases are a match to TRBD1. Germline CDR1 reads MNHNS; CDR2 reads SASEGT. The J segment lost 6 bases and the V segment lost 5 bases, leaving 4 bases of the junction unmatched. The CDR3 loop spans 13 amino acids. CDR3 sequence: CASSPGQGNGYTF. In DNA form, the CDR3 reads TGTGCCAGCAGTCCGGGACAGGGAAATGGCTACACCTTC.

At least ten counts were recorded for this clonotype. This chain connects TRBV6-5 to TRBJ1-1, with TRBD1 matching over 10 bases. The junction had 20 bases not matched to a gene; V was cut back by 6 bases and J by 10 bases. The CDR3 sequence is 17 residues long. The V gene's germline CDR1 is MNHEY and CDR2 SVGAGI. The CDR3 loop reads CASRGASTGGLKVGAFF. CDR3 DNA: TGTGCCAGCAGGGGTGCTTCGACAGGGGGCTTAAAGGTGGGAGCTTTCTTT.

The chain uses TRBV6-5 and TRBJ2-1; D could derive from TRBD1 or TRBD2 (6 bases each). The CDR3 is 17 residues long. Deletions cut 2 bases from V and 5 bases from J, with 19 bases between. Per the germline V gene, CDR1 is MNHEY and CDR2 is SVGAGI. The CDR3 DNA follows: TGTGCCAGCAGTTACACCGGGGGCGGGGTAACAGACAATGAGCAGTTCTTC. Translated, it gives CASSYTGGGVTDNEQFF.